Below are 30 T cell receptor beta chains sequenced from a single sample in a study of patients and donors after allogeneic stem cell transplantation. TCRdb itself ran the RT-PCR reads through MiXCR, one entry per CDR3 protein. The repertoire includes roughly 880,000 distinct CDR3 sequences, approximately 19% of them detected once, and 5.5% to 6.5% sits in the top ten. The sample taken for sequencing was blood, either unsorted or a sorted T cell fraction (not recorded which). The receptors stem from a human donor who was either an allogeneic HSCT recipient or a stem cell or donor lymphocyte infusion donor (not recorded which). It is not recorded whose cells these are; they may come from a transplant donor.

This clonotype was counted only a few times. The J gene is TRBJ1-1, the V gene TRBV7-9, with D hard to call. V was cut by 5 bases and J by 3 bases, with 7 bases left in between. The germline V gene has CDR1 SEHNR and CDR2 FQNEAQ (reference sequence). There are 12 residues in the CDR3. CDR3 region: CASSELDTEAFF. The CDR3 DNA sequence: TGTGCCAGCAGCGAACTCGACACTGAAGCTTTCTTT.

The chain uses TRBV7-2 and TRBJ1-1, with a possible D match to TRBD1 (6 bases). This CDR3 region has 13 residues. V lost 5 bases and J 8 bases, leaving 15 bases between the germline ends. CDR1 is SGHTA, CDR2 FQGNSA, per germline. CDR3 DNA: TGTGCCAGCAGCAGTCCCAGGGGCCAGGAAGCTTTCTTT. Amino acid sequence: CASSSPRGQEAFF.

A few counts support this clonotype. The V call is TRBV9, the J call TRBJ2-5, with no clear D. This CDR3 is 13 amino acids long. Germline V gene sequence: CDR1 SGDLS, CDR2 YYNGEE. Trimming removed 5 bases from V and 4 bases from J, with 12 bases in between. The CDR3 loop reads CASSFTATETQYF. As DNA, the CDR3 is TGTGCCAGCAGTTTTACAGCGACAGAGACCCAGTACTTC.

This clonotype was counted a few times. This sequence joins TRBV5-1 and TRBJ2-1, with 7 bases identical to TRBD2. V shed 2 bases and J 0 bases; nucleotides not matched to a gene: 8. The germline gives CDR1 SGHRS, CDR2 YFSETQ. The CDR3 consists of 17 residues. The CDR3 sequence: CASSFAGPGGSYNEQFF. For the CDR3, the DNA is TGCGCCAGCAGCTTCGCGGGGCCGGGGGGCTCCTACAATGAGCAGTTCTTC.

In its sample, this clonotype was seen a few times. In DNA form, the CDR3 reads TGCGCCAGCAGCCAACCGACTAGCACCCCCGGGGAGCTGTTTTTT. It specifies CASSQPTSTPGELFF. The chain couples TRBV4-1 to TRBJ2-2; 7 nucleotides align to TRBD2. The CDR3 totals 15 residues. V was clipped by 2 bases and J by 6 bases; unmatched bases: 6. From germline, CDR1 is MGHRA and CDR2 YSYEKL.

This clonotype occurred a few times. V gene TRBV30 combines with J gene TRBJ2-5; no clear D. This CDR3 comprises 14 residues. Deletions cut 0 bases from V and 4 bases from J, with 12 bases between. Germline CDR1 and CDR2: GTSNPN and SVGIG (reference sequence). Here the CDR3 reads CAWSVPGFGETQYF. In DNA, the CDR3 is TGTGCCTGGAGTGTACCCGGCTTTGGAGAGACCCAGTACTTC.

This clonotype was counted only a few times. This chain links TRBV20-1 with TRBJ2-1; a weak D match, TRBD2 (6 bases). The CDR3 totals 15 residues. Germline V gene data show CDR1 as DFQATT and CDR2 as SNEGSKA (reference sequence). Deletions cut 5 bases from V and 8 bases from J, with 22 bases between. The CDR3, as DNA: TGCAGTGCTGTGGAGGGCACGCTCGGTACGGATGAGCAGTTCTTC. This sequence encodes CSAVEGTLGTDEQFF.

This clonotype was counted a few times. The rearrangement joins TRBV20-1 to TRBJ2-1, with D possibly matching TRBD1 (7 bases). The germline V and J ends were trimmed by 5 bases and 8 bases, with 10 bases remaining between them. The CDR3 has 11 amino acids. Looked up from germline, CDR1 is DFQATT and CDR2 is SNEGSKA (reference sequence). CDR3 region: CSAGGGDEQFF. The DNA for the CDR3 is TGCAGTGCTGGAGGGGGCGATGAGCAGTTCTTC.

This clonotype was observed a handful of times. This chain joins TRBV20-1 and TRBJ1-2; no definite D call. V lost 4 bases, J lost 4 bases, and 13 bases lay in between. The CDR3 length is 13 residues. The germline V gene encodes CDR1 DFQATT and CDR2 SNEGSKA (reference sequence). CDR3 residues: CSATGRNGYGYTF. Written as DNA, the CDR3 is TGCAGTGCTACAGGACGGAACGGCTATGGCTACACCTTC.

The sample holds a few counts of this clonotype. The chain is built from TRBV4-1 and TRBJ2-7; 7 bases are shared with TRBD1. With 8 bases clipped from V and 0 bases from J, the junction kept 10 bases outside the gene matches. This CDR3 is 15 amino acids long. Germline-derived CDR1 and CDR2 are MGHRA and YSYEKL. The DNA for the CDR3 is TGCGCCAGCGGTGAGGCCGGGACAGTCTCCTACGAGCAGTACTTC. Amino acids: CASGEAGTVSYEQYF.

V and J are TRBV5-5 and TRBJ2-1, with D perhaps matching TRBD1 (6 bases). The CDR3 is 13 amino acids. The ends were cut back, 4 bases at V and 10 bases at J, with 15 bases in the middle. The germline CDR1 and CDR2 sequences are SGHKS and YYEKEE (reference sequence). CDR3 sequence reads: CASSLLGAFEQFF. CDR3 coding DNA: TGTGCCAGCAGCCTTTTGGGGGCGTTCGAGCAGTTCTTC.

CDR3 sequence (DNA): TGTGCCTGGAGTGGTAGGGCCAGGGGCGACACTGAAGCTTTCTTT. Translation gives CAWSGRARGDTEAFF. V is TRBV30 and J is TRBJ1-1, with a weak D call TRBD1 (6 bases). The CDR3 is 15 residues long. V was shortened by 1 base and J by 3 bases, with 15 bases between the two germline ends. Germline-derived CDR1 and CDR2 are GTSNPN and SVGIG (reference sequence).

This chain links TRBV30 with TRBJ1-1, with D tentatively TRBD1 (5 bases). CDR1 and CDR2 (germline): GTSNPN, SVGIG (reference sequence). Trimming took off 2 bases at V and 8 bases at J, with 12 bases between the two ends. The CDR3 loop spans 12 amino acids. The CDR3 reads CAWSTGRTEAFF. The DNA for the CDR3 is TGTGCCTGGAGTACGGGCCGGACAGAAGCTTTCTTT.

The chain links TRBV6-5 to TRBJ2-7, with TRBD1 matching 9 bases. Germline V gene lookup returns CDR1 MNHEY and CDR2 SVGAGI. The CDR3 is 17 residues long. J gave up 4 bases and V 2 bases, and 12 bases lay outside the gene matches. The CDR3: CASSYAETPGQGYEQYF. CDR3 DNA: TGTGCCAGCAGTTACGCGGAAACCCCGGGACAGGGATACGAGCAGTACTTC.

Here the CDR3 reads CASSLWDQGAGGLYEQYF. In DNA, the CDR3 is TGCGCCAGCAGCTTGTGGGATCAGGGGGCGGGAGGGCTCTACGAGCAGTACTTC. The chain carries TRBV5-1 and TRBJ2-7, with a tentative D call TRBD2 (9 bases). This CDR3 region has 18 residues. Germline CDR1 is SGHRS and CDR2 is YFSETQ. V dropped 1 base and J dropped 3 bases, with 23 bases sitting between them.

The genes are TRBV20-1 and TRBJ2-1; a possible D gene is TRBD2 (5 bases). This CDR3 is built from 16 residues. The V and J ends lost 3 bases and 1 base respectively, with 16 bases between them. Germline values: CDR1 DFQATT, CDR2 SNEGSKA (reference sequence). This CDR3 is CSARVPGSGSYNEQFF. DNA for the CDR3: TGCAGTGCTAGGGTCCCTGGAAGCGGTTCCTACAATGAGCAGTTCTTC.

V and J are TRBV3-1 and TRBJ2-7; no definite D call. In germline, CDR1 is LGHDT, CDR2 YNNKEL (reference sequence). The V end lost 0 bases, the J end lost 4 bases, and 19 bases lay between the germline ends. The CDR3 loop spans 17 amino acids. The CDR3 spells CASSQDARNGPSYEQYF. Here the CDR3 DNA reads TGTGCCAGCAGCCAAGATGCCCGTAACGGACCAAGTTACGAGCAGTACTTC.

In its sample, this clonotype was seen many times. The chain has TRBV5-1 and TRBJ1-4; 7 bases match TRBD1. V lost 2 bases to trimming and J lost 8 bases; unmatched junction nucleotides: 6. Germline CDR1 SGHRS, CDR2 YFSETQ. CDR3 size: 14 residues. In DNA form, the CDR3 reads TGCGCCAGCAGCTTAAACAGGGGTGAAGAAAAACTGTTTTTT. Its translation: CASSLNRGEEKLFF.

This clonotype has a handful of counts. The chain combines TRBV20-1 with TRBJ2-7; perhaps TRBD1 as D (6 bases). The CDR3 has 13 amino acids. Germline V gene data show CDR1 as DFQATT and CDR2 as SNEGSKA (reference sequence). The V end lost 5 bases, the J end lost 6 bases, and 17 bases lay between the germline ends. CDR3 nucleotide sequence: TGCAGTGCTGCGGTGGCAGGGGTGGGCGAGCAGTACTTC. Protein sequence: CSAAVAGVGEQYF.

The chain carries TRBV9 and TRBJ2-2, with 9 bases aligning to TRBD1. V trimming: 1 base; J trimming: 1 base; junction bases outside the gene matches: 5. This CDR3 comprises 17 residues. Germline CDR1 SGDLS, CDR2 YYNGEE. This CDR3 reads CASSVIQGARNTGELFF. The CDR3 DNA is TGTGCCAGCAGCGTAATACAGGGGGCCAGGAACACCGGGGAGCTGTTTTTT.

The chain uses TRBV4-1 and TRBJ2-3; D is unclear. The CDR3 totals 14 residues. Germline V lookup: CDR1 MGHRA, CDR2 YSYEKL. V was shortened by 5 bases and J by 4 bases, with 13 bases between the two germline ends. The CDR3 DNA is TGCGCCAGCAGCGAGGCTAGTCAGGCAGATACGCAGTATTTT. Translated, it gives CASSEASQADTQYF.

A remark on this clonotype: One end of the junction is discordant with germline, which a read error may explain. The DNA for the CDR3 is TGTGCCAGCAGCCGAGAGGGGGGGCCGAAGGGCTTC. The encoded protein is CASSREGGPKGF. The chain joins TRBV11-2 to TRBJ2-5; TRBD2 is a possible D gene (7 bases). Germline CDR1 reads SGHAT; CDR2 reads FQNNGV. The CDR3 is 12 residues long.

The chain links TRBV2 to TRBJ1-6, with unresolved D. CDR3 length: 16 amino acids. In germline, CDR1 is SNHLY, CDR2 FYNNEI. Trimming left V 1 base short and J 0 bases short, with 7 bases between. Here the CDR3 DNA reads TGTGCCAGCAGTGAAGGGATGAGCTCCTATAATTCACCCCTCCACTTT. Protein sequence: CASSEGMSSYNSPLHF.

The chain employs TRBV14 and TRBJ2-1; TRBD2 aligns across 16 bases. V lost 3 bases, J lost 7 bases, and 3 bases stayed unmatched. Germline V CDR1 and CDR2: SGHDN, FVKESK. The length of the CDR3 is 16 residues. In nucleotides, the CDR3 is TGTGCCAGCAGCCAGGGACTAGCGGGAGGGAAGAATGAGCAGTTCTTC. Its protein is CASSQGLAGGKNEQFF.

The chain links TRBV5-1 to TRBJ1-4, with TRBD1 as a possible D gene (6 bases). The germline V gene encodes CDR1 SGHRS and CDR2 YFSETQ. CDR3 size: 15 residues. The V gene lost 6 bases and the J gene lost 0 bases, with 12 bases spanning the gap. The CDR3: CASTLQGTTNEKLFF. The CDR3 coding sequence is TGCGCCAGCACCCTACAGGGAACAACTAATGAAAAACTGTTTTTT.

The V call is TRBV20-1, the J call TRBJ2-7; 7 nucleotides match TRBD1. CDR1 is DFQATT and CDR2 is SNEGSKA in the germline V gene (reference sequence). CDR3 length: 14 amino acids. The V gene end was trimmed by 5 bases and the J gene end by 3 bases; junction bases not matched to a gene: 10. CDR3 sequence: CSALVRTGSYEQYF. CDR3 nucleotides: TGCAGTGCTCTAGTCAGGACAGGTAGCTACGAGCAGTACTTC.

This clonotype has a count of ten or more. The CDR3 DNA reads as TGTGCCAGCAGCTTAGCGTATCCGACAGGGGCGGATGAAAAACTGTTTTTT. It translates to CASSLAYPTGADEKLFF. The chain uses TRBV7-4 and TRBJ1-4, with 8 nucleotides matching TRBD1. In germline, CDR1 is SGHVT, CDR2 SQSDAQ. This CDR3 has 17 amino acids. Trimming removed 0 bases from V and 6 bases from J; junction bases left unmatched: 9.

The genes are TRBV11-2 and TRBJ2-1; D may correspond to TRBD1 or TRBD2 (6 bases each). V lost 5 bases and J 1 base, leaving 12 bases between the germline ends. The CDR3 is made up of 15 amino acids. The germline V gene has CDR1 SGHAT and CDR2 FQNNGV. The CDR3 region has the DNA TGTGCCAGCAGCCGGGAGACAGGTTCCTACAATGAGCAGTTCTTC. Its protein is CASSRETGSYNEQFF.

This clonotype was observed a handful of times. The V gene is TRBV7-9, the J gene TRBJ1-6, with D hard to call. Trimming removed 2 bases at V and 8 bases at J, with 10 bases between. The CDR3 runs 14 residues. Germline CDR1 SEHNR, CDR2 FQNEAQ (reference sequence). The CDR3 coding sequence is TGTGCCAGCAGCTTATCGGCAGGTTATTCACCCCTCCACTTT. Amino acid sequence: CASSLSAGYSPLHF.

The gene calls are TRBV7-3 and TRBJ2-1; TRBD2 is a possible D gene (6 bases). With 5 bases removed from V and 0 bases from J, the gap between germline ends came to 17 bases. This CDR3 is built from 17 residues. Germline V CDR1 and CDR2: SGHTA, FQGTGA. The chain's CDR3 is CASSPFVRDFSYNEQFF. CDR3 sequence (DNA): TGTGCCAGCAGCCCGTTTGTGCGGGACTTCTCCTACAATGAGCAGTTCTTC.